This TCR beta chain was recovered during a study of blood T cell repertoires in COVID-19. At the level of the study: Nucleic acid was either cDNA or gDNA, and it came from T cells, B-cell-depleted T cells, or PBMCs.

Clones were sequenced by immunoSEQ multiplex PCR, and TCRdb holds only the in-frame ones, with some missing. The sample shows around 54,000 clones, 81% of them seen only once. V shed 0 bases and J shed 0 bases, with 6 bases lying between them. The length of the CDR3 is 15 residues. CDR1 and CDR2 from the germline V gene are PRHDT and FYEKMQ (reference sequence). This receptor was obtained from an older woman with acute or convalescent COVID-19. The rearrangement uses TRBV13 and TRBJ2-4; perhaps TRBD2 as D (5 bases). The sequenced material came from peripheral blood. The CDR3 DNA reads TGTGCCAGCAGCTTAGGCCGGGGAGCCAAAAACATTCAGTACTTC. Translation gives CASSLGRGAKNIQYF.